Below are 23 T cell receptor beta chains sequenced from a single sample in a study of identical twins. MiXCR, applied by TCRdb to the 5' RACE reads, yields one record per CDR3 protein. The sample contains 1.5 million to 2 million distinct CDR3 sequences, 25% to 35% of which appear only once. The sample taken for sequencing was cord blood. Receptors originate from a newborn girl in good health.

The chain links TRBV24-1 to TRBJ1-5, with 7 bases aligning to TRBD1. The CDR3 consists of 13 residues. After removal of 10 bases from V and 4 bases from J, the junction contained 6 bases not matched to a gene. Germline V gives CDR1 KGHDR, CDR2 SFDVKD. The CDR3, as DNA: TGTGCCACGCGACAGGGAAGGAATCAGCCCCAGCATTTT. Residues: CATRQGRNQPQHF.

This chain links TRBV6-1 with TRBJ1-5; D remains unclear. The length of the CDR3 is 17 residues. Germline V gene lookup returns CDR1 MNHNS and CDR2 SASEGT. V was clipped by 6 bases and J by 2 bases, with 20 bases between them. CDR3 amino acids: CASRHGQVRVGNQPQHF. In nucleotides, the CDR3 is TGTGCCAGCAGACATGGGCAGGTACGGGTTGGCAATCAGCCCCAGCATTTT.

The chain combines TRBV20-1 with TRBJ2-5, with D tentatively TRBD2 (6 bases). V was cut by 0 bases and J by 11 bases, with 10 bases left in between. CDR3 length equals 11 residues. Germline V gene lookup returns CDR1 DFQATT and CDR2 SNEGSKA (reference sequence). In nucleotides, the CDR3 is TGCAGTGCTAGAGACAATCGGGAGCAGTACTTC. Residues: CSARDNREQYF.

A few counts support this clonotype. V gene TRBV5-1 combines with J gene TRBJ2-1; the match to TRBD2 covers 13 bases. V shed 5 bases, J shed 8 bases, and the junction held 7 bases outside the gene matches. This CDR3 has 15 residues. The germline V gene encodes CDR1 SGHRS and CDR2 YFSETQ. The CDR3 region has the DNA TGCGCCAGCAGTCGAACTAGCGGGGGGGCCTATGAGCAGTTCTTC. Translated: CASSRTSGGAYEQFF.

The rearrangement uses TRBV7-9 and TRBJ2-7; TRBD2 aligns across 10 bases. The CDR3 extends over 20 amino acids. V lost 2 bases, J lost 3 bases, and 19 bases stayed unmatched. Germline V CDR1 and CDR2: SEHNR, FQNEAQ (reference sequence). The CDR3, as DNA: TGTGCCAGCAGCTTATCCAATTCGGTGACCCACCTAGCGGGGGACTACGAGCAGTACTTC. It translates to CASSLSNSVTHLAGDYEQYF.

The chain uses TRBV5-6 and TRBJ1-4; D is perhaps TRBD1 (5 bases). The V end was cut by 4 bases, the J end by 8 bases, with 15 bases between. Per germline, CDR1 SGHDT and CDR2 YYEEEE. CDR3 length: 14 amino acids. The CDR3 DNA follows: TGTGCCAGCAGCAGGGACTCCCTAGCGGAAAAACTGTTTTTT. This sequence encodes CASSRDSLAEKLFF.

This clonotype was picked up one time. A read error may explain this, as a much larger clone is one base away. This chain joins TRBV4-2 and TRBJ2-4; TRBD1 aligns across 7 bases. CDR3 length: 17 amino acids. Germline CDR1 LGHNA, CDR2 YNFKEQ. In nucleotides, the CDR3 is TGTGCCTGCAGCACCCCAGGGGGTAAAGGAGCCAAAAACATTCAGTACTTC. It encodes CACSTPGGKGAKNIQYF.

The V call is TRBV20-1, the J call TRBJ2-4; D possibly corresponds to TRBD1 (6 bases). The DNA end favors TRBJ2-7, so the J call may be wrong. The CDR3 totals 15 residues. In germline, CDR1 is DFQATT, CDR2 SNEGSKA (reference sequence). The CDR3 spells CSGKDSARFIYEQYF. DNA of the CDR3: TGCAGTGGGAAGGACAGCGCCCGTTTCATCTACGAGCAGTACTTC.

The chain joins TRBV5-1 to TRBJ2-3, with 15 bases matching TRBD2. The CDR3 sequence is 17 residues long. The germline V gene encodes CDR1 SGHRS and CDR2 YFSETQ. Trimming at V came to 4 bases and at J to 1 base, leaving 4 bases not matched to a gene. The CDR3 bases are TGCGCCAGCAGCCTAGGACTAGCGGGGGGGCGCACAGATACGCAGTATTTT. Its translation: CASSLGLAGGRTDTQYF.

The CDR3 protein is CASSQEGGPSYNEQFF. CDR3 DNA sequence: TGTGCCAGCAGCCAAGAAGGCGGCCCCTCCTACAATGAGCAGTTCTTC. The rearrangement uses TRBV3-1 and TRBJ2-1; D is uncertain. The CDR3 contains 16 residues. Germline CDR1 and CDR2: LGHDT and YNNKEL (reference sequence). V lost 0 bases and J lost 0, with 9 bases in between.

This chain uses TRBV19 with TRBJ2-2; no clear D gene. CDR3 length equals 13 residues. V lost 5 bases and J 2 bases, leaving 6 bases between the germline ends. Germline CDR1 and CDR2: LNHDA and SQIVND (reference sequence). The CDR3 here is CASSHDNTGELFF. The DNA for the CDR3 is TGTGCCAGTAGTCACGACAACACCGGGGAGCTGTTTTTT.

A few counts support this clonotype. The chain has TRBV5-1 and TRBJ2-7; 12 bases line up with TRBD2. The last part of the DNA fits TRBJ2-5 better; the J call may be wrong. The length of the CDR3 is 14 residues. CDR1 is SGHRS, CDR2 YFSETQ, per germline. In DNA form, the CDR3 reads TGCGCCAGCAGCGGACTAGCGGGGATGGAGACCCAGTACTTC. Residues: CASSGLAGMETQYF.

The chain links TRBV28 to TRBJ2-5; 12 bases map to TRBD2. CDR1 and CDR2 (germline): MDHEN, SYDVKM. The CDR3 consists of 16 residues. J lost 3 bases, V lost 5 bases, and 7 bases had no gene match. The CDR3 DNA is TGTGCCAGCAGTACTCGGACTAGCGGGAAGGAAGAGACCCAGTACTTC. This sequence encodes CASSTRTSGKEETQYF.

This clonotype has just a few counts. CDR3 in DNA: TGTGCCAGCAGCTCCGGACAGGGCCCTAGGAATCAGCCCCAGCATTTT. Translated: CASSSGQGPRNQPQHF. The chain couples TRBV3-1 to TRBJ1-5; TRBD1 matches at 8 bases. Germline V lookup: CDR1 LGHDT, CDR2 YNNKEL (reference sequence). The CDR3 covers 16 residues. V lost 5 bases to trimming and J lost 4 bases; unmatched junction nucleotides: 10.

CDR3 in DNA: TGCGCCAGCAGCCGGCTAGCGGGGGGCTTCTTGACCTACAATGAGCAGTTCTTC. Protein sequence: CASSRLAGGFLTYNEQFF. The chain combines TRBV4-1 with TRBJ2-1, with 11 bases fitting TRBD2. Trimming at V came to 4 bases and at J to 2 bases, leaving 10 bases not matched to a gene. CDR1 and CDR2 (germline): MGHRA, YSYEKL. The CDR3 loop spans 18 amino acids.

The genes are TRBV27 and TRBJ2-7; tentatively, D is TRBD1 or TRBD2 (6 bases each). This CDR3 has 16 amino acids. Trimming pared 3 bases from V and 5 bases from J, leaving 20 bases between. Per the germline V gene, CDR1 is MNHEY and CDR2 is SMNVEV (reference sequence). This chain's CDR3 is CASSFGLLDSSNEQYF. DNA for the CDR3: TGTGCCAGCAGTTTTGGACTATTGGACAGTAGCAACGAGCAGTACTTC.

The chain links TRBV27 to TRBJ2-5, with unresolved D. The DNA end is a closer match to TRBJ2-7, so the J assignment may be wrong. This CDR3 has 13 amino acids. Germline values: CDR1 MNHEY, CDR2 SMNVEV (reference sequence). In DNA, the CDR3 is TGTGCCAGCAGTTTATATGAACCCTACGAGCAGTACTTC. Protein: CASSLYEPYEQYF.

The V call is TRBV21-1, the J call TRBJ2-4; TRBD1, as called in the table, went unchecked against the DNA. The tail of the sequence fits TRBJ2-7 better, so the J call may be wrong. TRBV21-1 represents a pseudogene. This CDR3 comprises 15 residues. CDR3 loop: CASSKATGSPYEQYF. The CDR3 coding sequence is TGTGCCAGCAGCAAAGCGACGGGCTCCCCCTACGAGCAGTACTTC.

The rearrangement uses TRBV3-1 and TRBJ2-5; 7 positions match TRBD2. Trimming removed 1 base from V and 2 bases from J; junction bases left unmatched: 4. Germline V gene lookup returns CDR1 LGHDT and CDR2 YNNKEL (reference sequence). This CDR3 spans 15 amino acids. The CDR3 nucleotides are TGTGCCAGCAGCCAAGCTAGCGGCCCTCAAGAGACCCAGTACTTC. Translation: CASSQASGPQETQYF.

The gene calls are TRBV12-3 or TRBV12-4 and TRBJ2-5, with TRBD2 matching over 8 bases. The CDR3 loop spans 16 amino acids. Unmatched junction bases numbered 17, after V lost 3 bases and J lost 11 bases. The CDR3 sequence: CASSLRPSGGDNEQYF. CDR3 bases: TGTGCCAGCAGTTTGCGTCCGAGCGGGGGTGACAATGAGCAGTACTTC.

Regarding this clonotype: The CDR3 end shows no conserved phenylalanine or tryptophan, and so a read error is likely. The chain combines TRBV6-2 or TRBV6-3 with TRBJ2-7; 9 bases align to TRBD2. The junction had 6 bases not matched to a gene; V was cut back by 2 bases and J by 1 base. The CDR3 consists of 16 residues. Germline CDR1 is MNHEY and CDR2 is SVGEGT. CDR3 region: CASSYGTSFTSYEQYS. The CDR3 nucleotides read TGTGCCAGCAGTTACGGGACTAGCTTTACTTCCTACGAGCAGTACTCC.

As for this clonotype: A much larger clone lies a single base off, so this may be a read error. CDR3 amino acids: CASSLERVGLFYNEQYF. As DNA, the CDR3 is TGTGCCAGCAGCTTAGAAAGAGTGGGACTTTTCTACAATGAGCAGTACTTC. The chain has TRBV11-2 and TRBJ2-7, with TRBD2 as a possible D gene (6 bases). V lost 0 bases, J lost 7 bases, and 22 bases lay in between. CDR1 is SGHAT and CDR2 is FQNNGV in the germline V gene. This CDR3 comprises 17 residues.

The rearrangement uses TRBV9 and TRBJ2-3; D is undetermined. Germline V lookup: CDR1 SGDLS, CDR2 YYNGEE. Between the trimmed V and J ends, which lost 5 bases and 1 base, there was a span of 8 bases. This CDR3 contains 13 residues. As DNA, the CDR3 is TGTGCCAGCAGACAGACCCGCACAGATACGCAGTATTTT. Protein sequence: CASRQTRTDTQYF.